The present entry profiles one T cell receptor beta chain with its context. No antigen is known for it. The treatment denotes: oral pan-JAK inhibitor, 5-10 mg twice daily. Sorting separated CD4+ and CD8+ T cells out of PBMCs. This record belongs to a study of CD8+ T cells in alopecia areata. General study results and limits: It was observed that many expanded lesional clones persisted in scalp and blood during tofacitinib. Higher clonality was seen in lesional scalp than in normal scalp, especially in alopecia totalis/universalis.

RNA, once extracted, was reverse transcribed into cDNA for use as the sequencing template. Only in-frame clones appear in the TCRdb table, and some are missing; sequencing was by immunoSEQ multiplex PCR. Of approximately 210,000 clones listed, roughly three fifths are singletons. The CDR3 has 12 residues. V lost 6 bases and J 2 bases, leaving 8 bases between the germline ends. Germline loops: CDR1 MNHEY, CDR2 SVGAGI. V and J are TRBV6-5 and TRBJ2-7; D unclear. This TCR came from a human donor with alopecia areata. The material sequenced was CD4+ T cells sorted from blood, taken between weeks 47 and 50, from a patient treated with tofacitinib. This chain's CDR3 is CASRRHPYEQYF. CDR3 DNA sequence: TGTGCCAGCAGACGACACCCCTACGAGCAGTACTTC.